Reported below is one T cell receptor beta chain. This clonotype was recorded at least ten times. The antigen it binds to is not known. Nothing much larger sits one base from this clone, and base qualities are not available. cDNA was synthesized by template-switch 5'RACE using a primer carrying a 10-nucleotide random unique molecular identifier by which each TCR transcript was tagged. Each sequencing run produced over 180 million TCR-beta sequences covering 15-18 subjects. The RNeasy kit was used to extract total RNA. TCR-beta VDJ regions were amplified with primers for the TCR constant region and the 5'RACE anchor, using the KAPA Real-time Library Amplification kit. A first PCR added sample indexes and Illumina adaptors, and a second PCR then raised library yield. After Ampure bead purification, the roughly 650 bp TCR product was size-selected on a 2% E-gel SizeSelection system. Before pooling, libraries had their quality checked on a Bioanalyzer, their concentration measured with Qubit, and their quantity determined with the Kapa Library Quantification kit. Libraries were sequenced paired-end 2 x 150 bp on an Illumina HiSeq 2500. To increase sequence diversity, roughly 25-31% phiX was spiked into each library pool. The authors processed their data as follows. The quality-filtered reads were processed with the UMI-based MiGEC pipeline, whose error correction step removed more than 80% of the raw TCR sequences. VDJ genes were aligned to IMGT germline references, and clonotypes were defined by unique CDR3 amino acid sequence plus V-J genes. Clonal expansion, Shannon diversity and CDR3 relatedness (CalcPairwiseDistances, ClusterSamples) were evaluated with VDJtools, and phylogenetic trees were built with CLCbio workbench. Using coefficient-of-variation modelling across technical triplicates, the study counted a clone as expanded if it had at least 8 unique UMIs. The public reads were reprocessed in TCRdb via fastp at Q25 and MiXCR, keeping in-frame beta chains. Rows with a matching CDR3 protein are joined into one entry that keeps the most common DNA and genes. V and J calls and clone size were set by TCRdb, not the authors. This sample lists approximately 30,000 distinct CDR3 sequences; around 20% were detected once. Together, the top ten hold 16% of the sample.

The healthy controls were volunteers from blood banks in Maryland, USA. Libraries from unsorted PBMCs were made from 2 million PBMCs kept in RNAlater at -80 degrees C until RNA extraction. Peripheral blood was subjected to Ficoll-Hypaque density gradient centrifugation to isolate PBMCs, which were then cryopreserved in liquid nitrogen. This sample was included in a study of neurological immune-mediated disorders (dated by TCRdb to the late 2010s). About the study as a whole: The study compared peripheral blood TCR-beta repertoires of HTLV-I-associated myelopathy (HAM/TSP) patients, multiple sclerosis patients and healthy controls using UMI-based sequencing. Longitudinal samples, technical triplicates and paired sorted CD4+ and CD8+ T-cell subsets, alongside PBMC samples, were included among the approximately 100 TCR-beta libraries. Of the approximately 66 subjects in the cohort, around 14 were HAM/TSP patients, some 34 were multiple sclerosis patients, and around 20 were healthy controls.

From the germline V gene (reference sequence), CDR1 is DFQATT and CDR2 is SNEGSKA. V is pared back by 3 bases and J by 9 bases, with 9 bases lying between the germline termini. Counted from cysteine to phenylalanine, this CDR3 has 11 amino acids. Only CDR3 DNA remains: 33 bases, in frame from the first base. The full study reports these points: No identical CDR3 amino acid sequences were found to be shared among expanded clones across subjects, suggesting that TCR-beta repertoires were private in all groups. The highest TCR clonal expansion was observed in HAM/TSP patients, whereas the lowest was observed in MS patients, even when compared with healthy controls.

Sequencing was performed on PBMCs. In this chain, TRBV20-1 is recombined with TRBJ2-1, and the D gene may be TRBD2, 5 bases matching. This clonotype originated in a woman aged 60-75 years in good health. The nucleotide sequence reads TGCAGTGCTAGGACTAACCTTGAGCAGTTCTTC. Its amino acids are CSARTNLEQFF.